This TCR beta chain was captured in a study of beta chain features in type 1 diabetes. CDR3 length: 14 residues. Germline lookup yields CDR1 SNHLY and CDR2 FYNNEI. V trimming: 6 bases; J trimming: 7 bases; junction bases outside the gene matches: 7. On this clone itself: What it binds is not known.

Whole-study results and caveats: Naive, central memory and regulatory TCRB repertoires appeared more similar among patients than healthy donors. Cells with high TCR expression could be over-represented when cDNA is sequenced.

CD4+ naive, central memory, regulatory and stem cell-like memory cells were sorted via CD45RO/CCR7/CD25/CD127/CD95/CD27. Sequenced material consisted of expressed TCRB transcripts (all of the isolated RNA was reverse transcribed). The method was immunoSEQ multiplex PCR; TCRdb's version includes in-frame clones alone and lacks a portion of them. The sample has almost 350,000 clones; about 20% are singletons. Material for sequencing was naive CD4+ T cells from blood. The sequence was collected from a young woman in good health. The chain carries TRBV2 and TRBJ1-5; 9 bases fit TRBD1. The chain's CDR3 is CASSPRQGVQPQHF. CDR3 DNA: TGTGCCAGCAGCCCTAGACAGGGGGTCCAGCCCCAGCATTTT.